This entry features one T cell receptor (beta chain) sequence. This specimen comes from a study of OX40 agonist ivuxolimab in advanced cancers. Whole-study context: At doses from 0.01 to 10 mg/kg, patients were given intravenous ivuxolimab every 2 weeks.

Using immunoSEQ multiplex PCR, the repertoire was profiled, and TCRdb retains in-frame clones only, with some absent. The sample lists just under 95,000 clones; around 86% were seen once. Sequencing was performed on CD4+ or CD8+ T cells sorted from blood, taken in a trial of the OX40 agonist ivuxolimab. The sequence derives from an adult with an advanced solid tumor such as melanoma, head and neck, liver or kidney cancer.

In nucleotides, the CDR3 is TGTGCCAGCAGCGTAGCCCCGAGAGAGACCCAGTACTTC. Translation: CASSVAPRETQYF. The gene calls are TRBV9 and TRBJ2-5; D gene ambiguous. Germline lookup yields CDR1 SGDLS and CDR2 YYNGEE. This CDR3 is 13 amino acids long. The germline V and J ends were trimmed by 0 bases and 4 bases, with 7 bases remaining between them.